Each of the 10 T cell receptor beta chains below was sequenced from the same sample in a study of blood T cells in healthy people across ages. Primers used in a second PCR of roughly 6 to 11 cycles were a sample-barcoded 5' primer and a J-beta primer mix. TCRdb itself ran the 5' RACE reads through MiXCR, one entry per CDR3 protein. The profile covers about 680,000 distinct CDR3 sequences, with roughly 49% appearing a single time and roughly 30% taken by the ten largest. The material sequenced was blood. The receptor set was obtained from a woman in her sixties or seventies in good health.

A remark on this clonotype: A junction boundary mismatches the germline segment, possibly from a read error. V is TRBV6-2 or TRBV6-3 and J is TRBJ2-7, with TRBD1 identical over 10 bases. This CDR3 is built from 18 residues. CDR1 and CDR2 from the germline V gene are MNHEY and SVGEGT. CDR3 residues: CASIYSTGGGMISYEQYF. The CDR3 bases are TGTGCCAGCATTTACTCGACAGGGGGCGGAATGATTTCCTACGAGCAGTACTTC.

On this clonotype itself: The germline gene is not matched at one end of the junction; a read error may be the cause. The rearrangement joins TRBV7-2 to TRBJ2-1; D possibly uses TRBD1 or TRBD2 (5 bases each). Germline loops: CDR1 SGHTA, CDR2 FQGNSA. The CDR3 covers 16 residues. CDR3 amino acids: CASSPLRGAVDNEQYF. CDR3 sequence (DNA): TGTGCCAGCAGCCCCCTTCGAGGGGCGGTTGACAATGAGCAGTACTTT.

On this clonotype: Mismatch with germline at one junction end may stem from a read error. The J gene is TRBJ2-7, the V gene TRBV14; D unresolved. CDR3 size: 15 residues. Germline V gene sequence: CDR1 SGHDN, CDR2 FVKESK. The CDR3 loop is CTSSLQVYHAYEQYF. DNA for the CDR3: TGTACCAGCAGCCTCCAGGTATATCACGCCTACGAGCAGTACTTC.

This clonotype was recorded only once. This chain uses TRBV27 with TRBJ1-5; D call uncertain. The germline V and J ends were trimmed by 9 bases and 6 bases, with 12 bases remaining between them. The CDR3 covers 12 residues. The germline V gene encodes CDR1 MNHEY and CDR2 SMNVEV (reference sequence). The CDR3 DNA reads TGTGCCAGTGGAGATCGAACTCAGCCCCAGCATTTT. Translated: CASGDRTQPQHF.

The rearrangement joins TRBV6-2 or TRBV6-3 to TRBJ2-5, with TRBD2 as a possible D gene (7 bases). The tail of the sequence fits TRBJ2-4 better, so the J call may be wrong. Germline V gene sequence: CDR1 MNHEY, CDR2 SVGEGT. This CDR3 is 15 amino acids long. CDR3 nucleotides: TGTGCCAGCCGACCGGGGGGCGTGGGAAAAAACATTCAGTACTTC. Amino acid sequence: CASRPGGVGKNIQYF.

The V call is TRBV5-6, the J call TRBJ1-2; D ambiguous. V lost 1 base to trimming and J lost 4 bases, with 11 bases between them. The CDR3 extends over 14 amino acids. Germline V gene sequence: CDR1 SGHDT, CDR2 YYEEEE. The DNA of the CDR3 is TGTGCCAGCAGCTTGCTTTGGGGTACCTATGGCTACACCTTC. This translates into CASSLLWGTYGYTF.

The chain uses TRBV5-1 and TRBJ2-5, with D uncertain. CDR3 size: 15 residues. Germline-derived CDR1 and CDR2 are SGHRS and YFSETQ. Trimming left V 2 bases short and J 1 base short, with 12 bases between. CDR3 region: CASSLFRPAQETQYF. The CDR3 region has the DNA TGCGCCAGCAGCTTATTTCGACCAGCCCAAGAGACCCAGTACTTC.

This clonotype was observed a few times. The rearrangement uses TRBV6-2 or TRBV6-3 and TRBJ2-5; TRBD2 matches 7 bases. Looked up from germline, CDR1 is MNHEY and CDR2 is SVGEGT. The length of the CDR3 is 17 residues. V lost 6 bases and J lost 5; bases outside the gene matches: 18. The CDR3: CASSPFGRGRLAETQYF. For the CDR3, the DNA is TGTGCCAGCAGCCCCTTTGGGAGGGGCCGTCTCGCGGAGACCCAGTACTTC.

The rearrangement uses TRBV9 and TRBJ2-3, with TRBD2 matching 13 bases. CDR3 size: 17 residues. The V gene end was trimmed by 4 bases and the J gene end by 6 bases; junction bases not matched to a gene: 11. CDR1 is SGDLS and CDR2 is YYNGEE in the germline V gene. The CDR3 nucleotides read TGTGCCAGCAGCCGAATCCAGACTAGCGGGAGGCCGGATACGCAGTATTTT. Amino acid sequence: CASSRIQTSGRPDTQYF.

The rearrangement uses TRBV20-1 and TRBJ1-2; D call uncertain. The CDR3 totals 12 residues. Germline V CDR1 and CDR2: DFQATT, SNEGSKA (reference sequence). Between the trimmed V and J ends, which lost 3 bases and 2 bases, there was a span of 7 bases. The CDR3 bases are TGCAGTGCTAGTCTACAGAACTATGGCTACACCTTC. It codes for CSASLQNYGYTF.